This TCR beta chain was profiled in a study of CD8+ T cells in alopecia areata. Study context: Treated patients were given oral tofacitinib, which was dosed at 5 to 10 mg twice daily.

As part of sample collection, lesional scalp punch biopsies and peripheral blood were taken from alopecia areata patients. From PBMCs, CD4+ and CD8+ T cells were sorted. As the sequencing template, cDNA was produced by extracting RNA and reverse transcribing it. The method was immunoSEQ multiplex PCR; TCRdb's version includes in-frame clones alone and lacks a portion of them. The table has around 140,000 clones, roughly half seen once. Germline CDR1 is SGHTA and CDR2 is FQGNSA. V lost 5 bases to trimming and J lost 9 bases, with 23 bases between them. There are 16 residues in the CDR3. To note about this clone: Its antigen is unknown.

Overall study findings and caveats: Clonality exceeded that of normal scalp in lesional scalp, most notably in alopecia totalis/universalis.

The origin of this receptor is a human donor with alopecia areata. J is TRBJ2-1 and V is TRBV7-2; possibly TRBD1 for D (5 bases). This material consisted of CD4+ T cells sorted from blood, taken at week 0. The CDR3 protein is CASSTPVGHPGGEQFF. CDR3 DNA: TGTGCCAGCAGCACCCCGGTTGGACACCCCGGCGGTGAGCAGTTCTTC.